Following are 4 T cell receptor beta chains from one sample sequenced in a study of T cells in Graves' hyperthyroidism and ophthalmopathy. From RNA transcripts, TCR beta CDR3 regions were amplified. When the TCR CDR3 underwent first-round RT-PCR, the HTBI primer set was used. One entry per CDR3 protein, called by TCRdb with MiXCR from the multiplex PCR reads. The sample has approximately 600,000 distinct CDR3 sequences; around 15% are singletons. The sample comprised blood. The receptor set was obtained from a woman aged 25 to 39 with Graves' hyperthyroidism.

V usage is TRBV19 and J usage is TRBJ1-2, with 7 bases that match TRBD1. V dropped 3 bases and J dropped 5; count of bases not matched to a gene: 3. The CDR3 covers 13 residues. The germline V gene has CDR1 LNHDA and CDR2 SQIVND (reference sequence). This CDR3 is CASSIKTGYGYTF. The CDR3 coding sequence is TGTGCCAGTAGTATCAAGACAGGGTATGGCTACACCTTC.

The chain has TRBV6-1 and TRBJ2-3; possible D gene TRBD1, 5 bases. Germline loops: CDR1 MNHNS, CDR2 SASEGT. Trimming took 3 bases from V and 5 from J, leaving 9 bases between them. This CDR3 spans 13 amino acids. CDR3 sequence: CASSDEQGDTQYF. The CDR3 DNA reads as TGTGCCAGCAGTGACGAGCAGGGAGATACGCAGTATTTT.

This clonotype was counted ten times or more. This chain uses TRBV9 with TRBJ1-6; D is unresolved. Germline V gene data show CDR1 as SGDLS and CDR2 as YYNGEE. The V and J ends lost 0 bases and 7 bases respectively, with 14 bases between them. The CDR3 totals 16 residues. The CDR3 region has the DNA TGTGCCAGCAGCGTAGATGGCCGGGCCTCGAATTCACCCCTCCACTTT. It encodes CASSVDGRASNSPLHF.

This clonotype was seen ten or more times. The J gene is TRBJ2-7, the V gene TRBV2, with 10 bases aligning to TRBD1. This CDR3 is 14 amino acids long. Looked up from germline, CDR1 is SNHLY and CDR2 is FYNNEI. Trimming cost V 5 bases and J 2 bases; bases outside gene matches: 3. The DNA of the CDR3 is TGTGCCAGCAGTTGGGACAGGGGCGCCTACGAGCAGTACTTC. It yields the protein CASSWDRGAYEQYF.